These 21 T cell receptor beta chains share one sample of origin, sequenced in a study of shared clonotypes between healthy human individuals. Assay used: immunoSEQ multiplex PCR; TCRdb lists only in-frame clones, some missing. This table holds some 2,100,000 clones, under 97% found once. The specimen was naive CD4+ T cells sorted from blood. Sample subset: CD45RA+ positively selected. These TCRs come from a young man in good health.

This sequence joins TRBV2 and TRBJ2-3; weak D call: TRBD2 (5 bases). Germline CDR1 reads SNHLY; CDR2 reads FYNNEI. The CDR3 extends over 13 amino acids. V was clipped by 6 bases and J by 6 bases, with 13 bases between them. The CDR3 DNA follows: TGTGCCAGCAGGCTGACCTGGAGGGATACGCAGTATTTT. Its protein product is CASRLTWRDTQYF.

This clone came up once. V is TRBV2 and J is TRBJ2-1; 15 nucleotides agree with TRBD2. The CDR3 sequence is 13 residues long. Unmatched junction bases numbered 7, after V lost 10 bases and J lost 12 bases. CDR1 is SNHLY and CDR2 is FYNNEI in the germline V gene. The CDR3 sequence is CATGTSGRTRQFF. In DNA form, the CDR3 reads TGTGCCACAGGGACTAGCGGGAGGACTCGGCAGTTCTTC.

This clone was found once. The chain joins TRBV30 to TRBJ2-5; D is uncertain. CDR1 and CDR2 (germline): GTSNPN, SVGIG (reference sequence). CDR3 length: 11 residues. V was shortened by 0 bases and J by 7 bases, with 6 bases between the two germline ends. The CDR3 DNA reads TGTGCCTGGAGTGTAGGTGGGACCCAGTACTTC. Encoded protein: CAWSVGGTQYF.

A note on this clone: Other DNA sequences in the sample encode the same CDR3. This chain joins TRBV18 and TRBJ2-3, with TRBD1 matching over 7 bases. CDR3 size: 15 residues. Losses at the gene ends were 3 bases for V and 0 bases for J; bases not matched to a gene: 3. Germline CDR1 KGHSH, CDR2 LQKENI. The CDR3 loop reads CASSPLTGSTDTQYF. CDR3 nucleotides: TGTGCCAGCTCACCGTTGACAGGGAGCACAGATACGCAGTATTTT.

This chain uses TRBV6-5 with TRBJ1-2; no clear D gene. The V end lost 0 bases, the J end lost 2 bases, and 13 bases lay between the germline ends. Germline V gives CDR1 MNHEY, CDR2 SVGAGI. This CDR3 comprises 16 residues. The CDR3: CASSYSPPPANYGYTF. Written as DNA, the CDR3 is TGTGCCAGCAGTTACTCTCCGCCGCCAGCGAACTATGGCTACACCTTC.

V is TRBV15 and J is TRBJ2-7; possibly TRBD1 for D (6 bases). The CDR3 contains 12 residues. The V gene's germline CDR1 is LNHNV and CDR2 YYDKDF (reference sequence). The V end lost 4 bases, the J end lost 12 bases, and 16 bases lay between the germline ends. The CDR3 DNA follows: TGTGCCACCAGCAATACAGGGAAGAAGCGGTACTTC. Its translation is CATSNTGKKRYF.

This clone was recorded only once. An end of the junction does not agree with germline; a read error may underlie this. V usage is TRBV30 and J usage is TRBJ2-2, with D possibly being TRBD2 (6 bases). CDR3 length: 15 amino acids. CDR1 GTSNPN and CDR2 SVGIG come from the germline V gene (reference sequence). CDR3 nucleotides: TGTGCCTGGAGTGTTGGGTCCCCGAGTGACGGGGGGCTGTTTTTT. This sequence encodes CAWSVGSPSDGGLFF.

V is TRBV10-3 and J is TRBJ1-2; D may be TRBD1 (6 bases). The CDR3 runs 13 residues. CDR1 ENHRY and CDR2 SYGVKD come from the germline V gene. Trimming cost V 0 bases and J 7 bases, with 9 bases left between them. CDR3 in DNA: TGTGCCATCAGTGAGTCGGGGGCAACTGGCTACACCTTC. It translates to CAISESGATGYTF.

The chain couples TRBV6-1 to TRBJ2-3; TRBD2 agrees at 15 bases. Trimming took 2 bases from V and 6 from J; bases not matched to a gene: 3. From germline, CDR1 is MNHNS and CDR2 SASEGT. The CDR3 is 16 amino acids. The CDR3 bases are TGTGCCAGCAGTGAACGGACTAGCGGGAGGGGGGATACGCAGTATTTT. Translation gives CASSERTSGRGDTQYF.

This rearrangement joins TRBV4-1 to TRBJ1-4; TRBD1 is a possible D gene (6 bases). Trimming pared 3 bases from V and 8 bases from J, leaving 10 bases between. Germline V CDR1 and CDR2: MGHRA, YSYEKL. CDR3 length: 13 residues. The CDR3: CASSQGDREKLFF. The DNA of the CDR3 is TGCGCCAGCAGCCAGGGCGACAGGGAAAAACTGTTTTTT.

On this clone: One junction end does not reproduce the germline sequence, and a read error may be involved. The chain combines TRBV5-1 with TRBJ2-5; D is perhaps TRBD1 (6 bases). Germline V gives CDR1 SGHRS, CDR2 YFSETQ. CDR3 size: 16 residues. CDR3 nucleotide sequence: TGCGCCAACAGCCCCCGGGACAAGATTCACCAAGAGACCCAGTACTTC. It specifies CANSPRDKIHQETQYF.

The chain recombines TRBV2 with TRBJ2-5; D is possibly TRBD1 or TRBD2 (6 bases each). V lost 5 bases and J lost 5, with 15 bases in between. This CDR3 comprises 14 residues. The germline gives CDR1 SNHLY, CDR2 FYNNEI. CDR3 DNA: TGTGCCAGCAGTCTTGACAGGCGGGACGAGACCCAGTACTTC. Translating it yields CASSLDRRDETQYF.

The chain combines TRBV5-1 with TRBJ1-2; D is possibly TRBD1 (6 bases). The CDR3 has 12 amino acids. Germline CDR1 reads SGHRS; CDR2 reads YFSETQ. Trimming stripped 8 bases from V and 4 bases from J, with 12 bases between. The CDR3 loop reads CASSRGTYGYTF. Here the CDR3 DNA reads TGCGCCAGTAGCAGGGGAACCTATGGCTACACCTTC.

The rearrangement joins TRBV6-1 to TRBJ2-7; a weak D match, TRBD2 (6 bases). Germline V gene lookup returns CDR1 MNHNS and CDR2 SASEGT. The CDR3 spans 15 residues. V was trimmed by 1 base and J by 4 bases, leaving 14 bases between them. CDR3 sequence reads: CASSEEGGFWYEQYF. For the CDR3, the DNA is TGTGCCAGCAGTGAAGAAGGAGGGTTTTGGTACGAGCAGTACTTC.

CDR3 coding DNA: TGTGCCTGGAACTTGCGGGGGACCACAGATACGCAGTATTTT. This encodes CAWNLRGTTDTQYF. The chain joins TRBV30 to TRBJ2-3; 7 nucleotides agree with TRBD2. The V gene's germline CDR1 is GTSNPN and CDR2 SVGIG (reference sequence). The CDR3 is made up of 14 amino acids. Trimming took 4 bases from V and 2 from J; bases not matched to a gene: 6.

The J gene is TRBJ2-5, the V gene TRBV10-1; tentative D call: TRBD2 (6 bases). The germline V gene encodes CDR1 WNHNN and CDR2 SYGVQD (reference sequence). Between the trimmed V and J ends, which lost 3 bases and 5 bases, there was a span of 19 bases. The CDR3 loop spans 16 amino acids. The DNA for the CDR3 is TGCGCCAGCAGTGACCAAGGACTGGAAGGAGGGGAGACCCAGTACTTC. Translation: CASSDQGLEGGETQYF.

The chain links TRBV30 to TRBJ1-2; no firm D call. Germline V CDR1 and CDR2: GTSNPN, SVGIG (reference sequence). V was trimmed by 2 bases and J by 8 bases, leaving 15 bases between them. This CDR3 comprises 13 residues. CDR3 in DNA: TGTGCCTGGAGTTCGGGCCCCGATTGGGGCTACACCTTC. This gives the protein CAWSSGPDWGYTF.

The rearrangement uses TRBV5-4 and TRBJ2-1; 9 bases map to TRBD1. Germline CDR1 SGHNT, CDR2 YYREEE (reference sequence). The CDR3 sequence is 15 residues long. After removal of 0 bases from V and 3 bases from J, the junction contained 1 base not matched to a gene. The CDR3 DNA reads TGTGCCAGCAGCTTGGGGGACAGGGACTACAATGAGCAGTTCTTC. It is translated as CASSLGDRDYNEQFF. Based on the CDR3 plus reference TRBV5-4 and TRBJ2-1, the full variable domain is ETGVTQSPTHLIKTRGQQVTLRCSSQSGHNTVSWYQQALGQGPQFIFQYYREEENGRGNFPPRFSGLQFPNYSSELNVNALELDDSALYLCASSLGDRDYNEQFFGPGTRLTVL.

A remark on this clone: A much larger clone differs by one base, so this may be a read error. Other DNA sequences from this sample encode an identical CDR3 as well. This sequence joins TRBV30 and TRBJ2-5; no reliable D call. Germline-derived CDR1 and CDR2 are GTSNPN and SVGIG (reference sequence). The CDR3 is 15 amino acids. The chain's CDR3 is CAWSVLRGLGETQYF. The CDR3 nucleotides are TGCGCCTGGAGTGTATTGCGAGGCCTGGGGGAGACCCAGTACTTC.

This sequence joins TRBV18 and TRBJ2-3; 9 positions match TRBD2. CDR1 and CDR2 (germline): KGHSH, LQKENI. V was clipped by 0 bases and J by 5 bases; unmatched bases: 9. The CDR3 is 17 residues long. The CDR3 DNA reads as TGTGCCAGCTCACCACCGAAGGCGGGGGGGGATAAAGATACGCAGTATTTT. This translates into CASSPPKAGGDKDTQYF.

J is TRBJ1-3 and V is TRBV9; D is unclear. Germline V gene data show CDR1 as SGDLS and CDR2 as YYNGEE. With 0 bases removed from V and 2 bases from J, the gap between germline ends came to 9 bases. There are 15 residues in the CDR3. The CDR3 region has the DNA TGTGCCAGCAGCGTAGAGGCAGCTACTGGAAACACCATATATTTT. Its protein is CASSVEAATGNTIYF. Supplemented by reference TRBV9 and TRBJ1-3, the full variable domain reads DSGVTQTPKHLITATGQRVTLRCSPRSGDLSVYWYQQSLDQGLQFLIQYYNGEERAKGNILERFSAQQFPDLHSELNLSSLELGDSALYFCASSVEAATGNTIYFGEGSWLTVV.